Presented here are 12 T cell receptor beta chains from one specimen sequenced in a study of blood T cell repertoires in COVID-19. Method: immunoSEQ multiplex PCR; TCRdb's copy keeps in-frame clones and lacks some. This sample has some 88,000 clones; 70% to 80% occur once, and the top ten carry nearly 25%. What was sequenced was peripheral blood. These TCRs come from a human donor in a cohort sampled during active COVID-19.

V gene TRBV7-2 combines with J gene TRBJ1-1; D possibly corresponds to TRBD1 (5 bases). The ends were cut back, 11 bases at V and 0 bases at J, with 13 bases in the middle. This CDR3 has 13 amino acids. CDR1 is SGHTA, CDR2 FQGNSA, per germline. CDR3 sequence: CAGQKQMNTEAFF. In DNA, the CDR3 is TGTGCCGGACAAAAACAGATGAACACTGAAGCTTTCTTT.

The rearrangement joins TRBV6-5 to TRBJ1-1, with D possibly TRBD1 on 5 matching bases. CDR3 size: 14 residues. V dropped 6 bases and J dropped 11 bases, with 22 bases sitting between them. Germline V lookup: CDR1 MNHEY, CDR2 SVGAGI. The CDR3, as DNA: TGTGCCAGCAGGGCCCCTGGAGGGTGGGGCAGGGCTTTCTTT. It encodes CASRAPGGWGRAFF.

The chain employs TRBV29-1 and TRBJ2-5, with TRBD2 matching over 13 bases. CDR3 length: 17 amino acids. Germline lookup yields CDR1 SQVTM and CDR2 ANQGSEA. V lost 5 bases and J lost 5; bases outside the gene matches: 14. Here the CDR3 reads CSVFRLAGGRGGETQYF. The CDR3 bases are TGCAGCGTTTTTCGACTAGCGGGAGGCCGCGGGGGGGAGACCCAGTACTTC.

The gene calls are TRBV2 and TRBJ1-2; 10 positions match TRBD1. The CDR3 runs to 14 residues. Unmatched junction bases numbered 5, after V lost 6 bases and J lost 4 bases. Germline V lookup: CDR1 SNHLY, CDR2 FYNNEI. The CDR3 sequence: CASRAGTGVYGYTF. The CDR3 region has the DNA TGTGCCAGCAGAGCCGGGACAGGGGTCTATGGCTACACCTTC.

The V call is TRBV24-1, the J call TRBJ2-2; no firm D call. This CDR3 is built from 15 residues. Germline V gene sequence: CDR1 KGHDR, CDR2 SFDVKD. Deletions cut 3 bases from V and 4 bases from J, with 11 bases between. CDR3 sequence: CATSDMTRGTGELFF. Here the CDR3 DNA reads TGTGCCACCAGTGATATGACCCGAGGCACCGGGGAGCTGTTTTTT.

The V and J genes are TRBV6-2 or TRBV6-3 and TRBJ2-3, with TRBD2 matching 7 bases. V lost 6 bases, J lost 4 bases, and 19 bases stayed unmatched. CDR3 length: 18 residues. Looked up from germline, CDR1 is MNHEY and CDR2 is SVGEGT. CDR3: CASSERPHVAGDADTQYF. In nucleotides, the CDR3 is TGTGCCAGCAGCGAACGCCCCCATGTGGCGGGGGACGCAGATACGCAGTATTTT.

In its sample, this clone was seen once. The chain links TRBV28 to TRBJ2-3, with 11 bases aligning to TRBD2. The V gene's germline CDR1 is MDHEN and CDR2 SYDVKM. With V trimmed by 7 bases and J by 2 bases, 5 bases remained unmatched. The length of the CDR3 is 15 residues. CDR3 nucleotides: TGTGCCAGCACTACTAGCGGGAGAACCACAGATACGCAGTATTTT. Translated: CASTTSGRTTDTQYF.

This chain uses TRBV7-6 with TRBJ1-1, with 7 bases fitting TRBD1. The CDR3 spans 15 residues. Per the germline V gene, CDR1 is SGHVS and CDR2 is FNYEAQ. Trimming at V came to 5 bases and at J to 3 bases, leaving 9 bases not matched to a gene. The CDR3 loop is CASSVRGRGDTEAFF. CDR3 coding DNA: TGTGCCAGCAGCGTAAGGGGGCGTGGAGACACTGAAGCTTTCTTT.

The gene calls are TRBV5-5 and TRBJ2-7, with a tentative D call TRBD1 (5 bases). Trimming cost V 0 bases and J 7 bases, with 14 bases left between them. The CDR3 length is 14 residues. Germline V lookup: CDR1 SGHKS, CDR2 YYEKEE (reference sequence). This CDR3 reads CASSLAGRAVEQYF. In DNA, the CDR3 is TGTGCCAGCAGCTTGGCGGGCAGGGCGGTTGAGCAGTACTTC.

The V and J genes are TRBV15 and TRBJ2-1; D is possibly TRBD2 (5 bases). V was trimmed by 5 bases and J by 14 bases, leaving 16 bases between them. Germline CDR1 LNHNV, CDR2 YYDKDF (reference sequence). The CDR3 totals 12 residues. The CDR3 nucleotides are TGTGCCACCAGCTTCGGACTGCAACAAAAGTTCTTC. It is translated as CATSFGLQQKFF.

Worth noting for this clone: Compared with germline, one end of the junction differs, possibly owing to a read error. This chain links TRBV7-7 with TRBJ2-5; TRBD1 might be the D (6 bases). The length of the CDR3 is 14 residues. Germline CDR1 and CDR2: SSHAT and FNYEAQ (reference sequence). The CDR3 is CASSFGRGGETQYF. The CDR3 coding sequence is TGTGCTAGCAGCTTTGGCAGAGGGGGAGAGACCCAGTACTTC.

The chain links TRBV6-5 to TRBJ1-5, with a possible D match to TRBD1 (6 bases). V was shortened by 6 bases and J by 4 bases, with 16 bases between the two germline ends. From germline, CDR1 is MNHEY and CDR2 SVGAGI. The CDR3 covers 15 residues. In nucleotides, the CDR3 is TGTGCCAGCAGAATAAACAGGGATGCTAATCAGCCCCAGCATTTT. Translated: CASRINRDANQPQHF.